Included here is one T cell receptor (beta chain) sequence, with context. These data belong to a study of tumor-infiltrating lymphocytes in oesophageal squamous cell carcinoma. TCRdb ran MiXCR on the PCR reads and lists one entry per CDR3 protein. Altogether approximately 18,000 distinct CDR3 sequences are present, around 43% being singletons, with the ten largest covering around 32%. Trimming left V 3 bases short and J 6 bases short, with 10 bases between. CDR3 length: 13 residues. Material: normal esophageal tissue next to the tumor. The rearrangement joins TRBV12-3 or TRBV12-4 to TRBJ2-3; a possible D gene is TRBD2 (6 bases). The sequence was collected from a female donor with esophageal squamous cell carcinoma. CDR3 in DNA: TGTGCCAGCAGTTTCCGGGAGTGGGATACGCAGTATTTT. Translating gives CASSFREWDTQYF.